These 27 T cell receptor beta chains originate from one sample sequenced in a study of shared clonotypes between healthy human individuals. Produced via immunoSEQ multiplex PCR; TCRdb's table is partial and in-frame only. The sample yields about 710,000 clones, just under 75% seen once. The sample consisted of memory CD4+ T cells sorted from blood. As for subset: CD45RA-negative fraction. The receptors come from a woman aged 25 to 39 in good health.

The chain has TRBV18 and TRBJ2-7, with D maybe TRBD2 (6 bases). Trimming removed 2 bases at V and 2 bases at J, with 13 bases between. The germline V gene encodes CDR1 KGHSH and CDR2 LQKENI. This CDR3 contains 15 residues. CDR3 DNA sequence: TGTGCCAGCTCACCAGAGTCAGCGGGCCCCTACGAGCAGTACTTC. It yields the protein CASSPESAGPYEQYF. Combining the CDR3 with reference TRBV18 and TRBJ2-7 gives the whole variable domain NAGVMQNPRHLVRRRGQEARLRCSPMKGHSHVYWYRQLPEEGLKFMVYLQKENIIDESGMPKERFSAEFPKEGPSILRIQQVVRGDSAAYFCASSPESAGPYEQYFGPGTRLTVT.

This sequence joins TRBV28 and TRBJ1-4, with D hard to call. V was cut by 7 bases and J by 5 bases, with 11 bases left in between. The CDR3 is made up of 13 amino acids. Looked up from germline, CDR1 is MDHEN and CDR2 is SYDVKM. The CDR3 region is CASNKVLNEKLFF. The DNA for the CDR3 is TGTGCCAGCAATAAGGTTTTGAATGAAAAACTGTTTTTT.

The chain recombines TRBV19 with TRBJ1-2; 10 nucleotides match TRBD1. The junction had 5 bases not matched to a gene; V was cut back by 2 bases and J by 5 bases. CDR3 length: 15 residues. Per the germline V gene, CDR1 is LNHDA and CDR2 is SQIVND (reference sequence). The chain's CDR3 is CASSIQGQGKYGYTF. Here the CDR3 DNA reads TGTGCCAGTAGTATACAGGGACAGGGGAAATATGGCTACACCTTC.

Of note for this clone: This CDR3 is also generated by other DNA sequences in the sample. The rearrangement joins TRBV5-4 to TRBJ2-5; D is unresolved. V was cut by 0 bases and J by 3 bases, with 6 bases left in between. The CDR3 loop spans 13 amino acids. CDR1 SGHNT and CDR2 YYREEE come from the germline V gene (reference sequence). This CDR3 reads CASSLVAEETQYF. CDR3 nucleotide sequence: TGTGCCAGCAGCTTGGTGGCAGAAGAGACCCAGTACTTC.

V gene TRBV11-1 combines with J gene TRBJ2-1, with 11 nucleotides matching TRBD2. Germline trimming cut 5 bases from V and 4 bases from J; bases unmatched to any gene: 10. Germline V gene sequence: CDR1 SGHAT, CDR2 FQDESV (reference sequence). The CDR3 contains 17 residues. CDR3 in DNA: TGTGCCAGCAGCCAGTTAATCGCTAGCGGGGGGTACAATGAGCAGTTCTTC. Protein sequence: CASSQLIASGGYNEQFF.

The V and J genes are TRBV27 and TRBJ1-5, with D hard to call. In germline, CDR1 is MNHEY, CDR2 SMNVEV (reference sequence). This CDR3 is 14 amino acids long. V was pared by 5 bases and J by 2 bases, with 10 bases between. CDR3 sequence: CASSPFDGNQPQHF. In nucleotides, the CDR3 is TGTGCCAGCAGTCCATTCGACGGCAATCAGCCCCAGCATTTT.

This sequence joins TRBV27 and TRBJ2-2, with 13 bases fitting TRBD2. The germline CDR1 and CDR2 sequences are MNHEY and SMNVEV (reference sequence). The length of the CDR3 is 15 residues. The V gene end was trimmed by 4 bases and the J gene end by 9 bases; junction bases not matched to a gene: 5. CDR3 coding DNA: TGTGCCAGCAGTTCGGCCGGGACTAGCGGGAGGGAGCTGTTTTTT. The encoded protein is CASSSAGTSGRELFF.

In this sample, this clone turned up once. The chain is built from TRBV5-1 and TRBJ2-2, with TRBD1 as a possible D gene (5 bases). The CDR3 sequence is 14 residues long. Germline CDR1 reads SGHRS; CDR2 reads YFSETQ. V was shortened by 4 bases and J by 7 bases, with 14 bases between the two germline ends. Here the CDR3 reads CASSTQGNGGELFF. For the CDR3, the DNA is TGCGCCAGCAGCACTCAGGGTAACGGCGGGGAGCTGTTTTTT.

This clone was seen ten or more times. Other DNA sequences in this sample translate to the same CDR3. The chain recombines TRBV2 with TRBJ2-4; D call uncertain. From germline, CDR1 is SNHLY and CDR2 FYNNEI. This CDR3 has 14 amino acids. V was clipped by 7 bases and J by 0 bases, with 10 bases between them. This CDR3 is CASKTEIAKNIQYF. The CDR3, as DNA: TGTGCCAGCAAAACAGAGATAGCCAAAAACATTCAGTACTTC. The variable domain in full, with the rest retrieved from reference TRBV2 and TRBJ2-4, is EPEVTQTPSHQVTQMGQEVILRCVPISNHLYFYWYRQILGQKVEFLVSFYNNEISEKSEIFDDQFSVERPDGSNFTLKIRSTKLEDSAMYFCASKTEIAKNIQYFGAGTRLSVL.

This chain links TRBV28 with TRBJ1-1; D not resolved. The V gene's germline CDR1 is MDHEN and CDR2 SYDVKM. Trimming pared 8 bases from V and 0 bases from J, leaving 13 bases between. This CDR3 is built from 14 residues. The DNA of the CDR3 is TGTGCCAGCGGCCAAATTGCAGTGAACACTGAAGCTTTCTTT. Residues: CASGQIAVNTEAFF.

The CDR3 DNA sequence: TGTGCCAGCCGTCGGCGGGGGAACACCGGGGAGCTGTTTTTT. Protein sequence: CASRRRGNTGELFF. The J gene is TRBJ2-2, the V gene TRBV6-5; TRBD2 is a possible D gene (6 bases). Germline V gene data show CDR1 as MNHEY and CDR2 as SVGAGI. With 8 bases removed from V and 1 base from J, the gap between germline ends came to 11 bases. This CDR3 spans 14 amino acids.

The chain uses TRBV27 and TRBJ1-2; D remains ambiguous. Trimming pared 3 bases from V and 8 bases from J, leaving 10 bases between. This CDR3 is 12 amino acids long. Germline V gene lookup returns CDR1 MNHEY and CDR2 SMNVEV (reference sequence). The CDR3 region is CASSLNGRGYTF. CDR3 nucleotides: TGTGCCAGCAGTTTGAATGGACGCGGCTACACCTTC.

Points on this clone: Different DNA sequences within this sample yield the same CDR3. The gene calls are TRBV27 and TRBJ2-6; D is uncertain. The CDR3 loop spans 14 amino acids. Trimming left V 4 bases short and J 0 bases short, with 4 bases between. Germline assignment: CDR1 MNHEY and CDR2 SMNVEV (reference sequence). The CDR3 sequence: CASSSASGANVLTF. The CDR3 coding sequence is TGTGCCAGCAGTTCCGCCTCTGGGGCCAACGTCCTGACTTTC. The variable domain in full, with the rest retrieved from reference TRBV27 and TRBJ2-6, is EAQVTQNPRYLITVTGKKLTVTCSQNMNHEYMSWYRQDPGLGLRQIYYSMNVEVTDKGDVPEGYKVSRKEKRNFPLILESPSPNQTSLYFCASSSASGANVLTFGAGSRLTVL.

The rearrangement links TRBV27 to TRBJ2-3; 9 nucleotides align to TRBD2. The CDR3 is made up of 17 amino acids. V shed 6 bases, J shed 2 bases, and the junction held 12 bases outside the gene matches. The germline CDR1 and CDR2 sequences are MNHEY and SMNVEV (reference sequence). CDR3 coding DNA: TGTGCCAGCAGGGCCGGCAAGGGACTAGCTCACACAGATACGCAGTATTTT. Protein product: CASRAGKGLAHTDTQYF.

This chain links TRBV18 with TRBJ2-5; the D gene is possibly TRBD2 (5 bases). The CDR3 length is 13 residues. Germline CDR1 is KGHSH and CDR2 is LQKENI. V dropped 5 bases and J dropped 4 bases, with 11 bases sitting between them. The CDR3 DNA reads as TGTGCCAGCTCAGACATTGGAGGAGAGACCCAGTACTTC. It translates to CASSDIGGETQYF. The whole variable domain, filled in from reference TRBV18 and TRBJ2-5, reads NAGVMQNPRHLVRRRGQEARLRCSPMKGHSHVYWYRQLPEEGLKFMVYLQKENIIDESGMPKERFSAEFPKEGPSILRIQQVVRGDSAAYFCASSDIGGETQYFGPGTRLLVL.

CDR3 in amino acids: CASGRGLGDTQYF. The CDR3 nucleotides read TGCGCCAGCGGACGGGGGCTAGGGGATACGCAGTATTTT. V is TRBV5-1 and J is TRBJ2-3; D is perhaps TRBD1 or TRBD2 (6 bases each). Per the germline V gene, CDR1 is SGHRS and CDR2 is YFSETQ. The V gene lost 7 bases and the J gene lost 6 bases, with 15 bases spanning the gap. The CDR3 consists of 13 residues. Full variable domain (missing parts from reference TRBV5-1 and TRBJ2-3): KAGVTQTPRYLIKTRGQQVTLSCSPISGHRSVSWYQQTPGQGLQFLFEYFSETQRNKGNFPGRFSGRQFSNSRSEMNVSTLELGDSALYLCASGRGLGDTQYFGPGTRLTVL.

This rearrangement joins TRBV5-1 to TRBJ1-4, with D possibly matching TRBD1 (6 bases). Germline V CDR1 and CDR2: SGHRS, YFSETQ. This CDR3 region has 15 residues. V lost 2 bases and J 5 bases, leaving 13 bases between the germline ends. This CDR3 is CASSFEQGANEKLFF. The DNA of the CDR3 is TGCGCCAGCAGCTTCGAACAGGGCGCGAATGAAAAACTGTTTTTT.

This chain links TRBV18 with TRBJ1-1; D is possibly TRBD1 (6 bases). The CDR3 runs 15 residues. V lost 2 bases to trimming and J lost 3 bases, with 13 bases between them. Germline-derived CDR1 and CDR2 are KGHSH and LQKENI. In nucleotides, the CDR3 is TGTGCCAGCTCACCATTCACAGGGCGGGACACTGAAGCTTTCTTT. It encodes CASSPFTGRDTEAFF.

This chain links TRBV9 with TRBJ2-2; 7 bases map to TRBD2. Germline lookup yields CDR1 SGDLS and CDR2 YYNGEE. The ends lost 0 bases at V and 4 bases at J; junction bases unmatched: 3. The CDR3 runs 15 residues. CDR3 coding DNA: TGTGCCAGCAGCGTAGCTTCTAGCGGCACCGGGGAGCTGTTTTTT. Amino acid sequence: CASSVASSGTGELFF. Full variable domain (missing parts from reference TRBV9 and TRBJ2-2): DSGVTQTPKHLITATGQRVTLRCSPRSGDLSVYWYQQSLDQGLQFLIQYYNGEERAKGNILERFSAQQFPDLHSELNLSSLELGDSALYFCASSVASSGTGELFFGEGSRLTVL.

The chain links TRBV7-2 to TRBJ2-1; D is perhaps TRBD2 (5 bases). The V and J ends lost 1 base and 4 bases respectively, with 8 bases between them. The CDR3 has 14 amino acids. Germline V gene data show CDR1 as SGHTA and CDR2 as FQGNSA. The CDR3 reads CASSLGSGYNEQFF. The CDR3 DNA reads TGTGCCAGCAGCTTAGGAAGCGGATACAATGAGCAGTTCTTC.

The sample holds a few counts of this clone. V usage is TRBV11-2 and J usage is TRBJ2-7; TRBD1 aligns across 9 bases. Germline V gives CDR1 SGHAT, CDR2 FQNNGV. V shed 1 base and J 2 bases; nucleotides not matched to a gene: 6. CDR3 size: 16 residues. CDR3 protein: CASSLVPGQGPYEQYF. In DNA form, the CDR3 reads TGTGCCAGCAGCTTAGTGCCGGGACAGGGACCCTACGAGCAGTACTTC.

J is TRBJ1-1 and V is TRBV28, with D possibly TRBD1 on 6 matching bases. The CDR3 has 15 residues. The V end lost 7 bases, the J end lost 4 bases, and 19 bases lay between the germline ends. Germline V gives CDR1 MDHEN, CDR2 SYDVKM. CDR3 residues: CASMSLQGRVTEAFF. CDR3 DNA: TGTGCCAGCATGAGTCTACAGGGTCGTGTCACTGAAGCTTTCTTT.

The table lists this clone with a count of one. The genes are TRBV2 and TRBJ2-2; D possibly corresponds to TRBD1 (6 bases). This CDR3 region has 16 residues. CDR1 and CDR2 (germline): SNHLY, FYNNEI. V lost 6 bases to trimming and J lost 0 bases, with 14 bases between them. DNA for the CDR3: TGTGCCAGCAGGAAAGGGACAACTACGAACACCGGGGAGCTGTTTTTT. Its translation is CASRKGTTTNTGELFF.

The rearrangement uses TRBV6-6 and TRBJ2-1, with TRBD2 matching 8 bases. The CDR3 is 15 amino acids. The germline gives CDR1 MNHNY, CDR2 SVGAGI (reference sequence). J lost 8 bases, V lost 2 bases, and 8 bases had no gene match. The CDR3: CASSYKSGSRDEQFF. The DNA of the CDR3 is TGTGCCAGCAGTTACAAAAGCGGGAGTAGAGATGAGCAGTTCTTC.

The DNA of the CDR3 is TGTGCCAGCAGTGAAGGAGAGTCAACCGGTAGGAGCAATCAGCCCCAGCATTTT. Amino acid sequence: CASSEGESTGRSNQPQHF. This chain links TRBV6-1 with TRBJ1-5, with D hard to call. Trimming removed 1 base at V and 1 base at J, with 17 bases between. The CDR3 runs to 18 residues. The V gene's germline CDR1 is MNHNS and CDR2 SASEGT.

The V call is TRBV18, the J call TRBJ1-2; 7 nucleotides line up with TRBD1. The germline V gene has CDR1 KGHSH and CDR2 LQKENI. The V segment lost 2 bases and the J segment 5 bases; nucleotides outside the gene matches: 5. The CDR3 sequence is 14 residues long. The CDR3 bases are TGTGCCAGCTCACCAGGGACAGCCAATTATGGCTACACCTTC. Amino acids: CASSPGTANYGYTF.

The chain combines TRBV28 with TRBJ1-2; 8 bases agree with TRBD1. Germline V gene lookup returns CDR1 MDHEN and CDR2 SYDVKM. The J segment lost 1 base and the V segment lost 6 bases, leaving 10 bases of the junction unmatched. This CDR3 is built from 16 residues. The CDR3 bases are TGTGCCAGCAGCGGTACGGGGACAGGTGGTAACTATGGCTACACCTTC. The encoded protein is CASSGTGTGGNYGYTF.